A selection of T cell receptor beta chains follows, all from one sample in a study of long-term antiretroviral therapy in people with HIV. Assay used: immunoSEQ multiplex PCR; TCRdb lists only in-frame clones, some missing. Here the sample spans about 33,000 clones, 97% being singletons. Sequences were derived from unsorted PBMCs, sampled 6.9 years after starting antiretroviral therapy. The receptor set was obtained from a man aged 30 to 45 with HIV. CDR3s include the opening cysteine and the closing phenylalanine or tryptophan. The order of the fields is clone size, V gene, J gene, D gene, CDR3 protein, CDR3 DNA. D genes are given only for firm matches. Not all rows give a size; the values are once, few, many and, for expanded clones, a class.

clone_size: -
v_call: TRBV5-1
j_call: TRBJ2-2
d_call: -
cdr3_aa: CASSLLGVRGTGELFF
cdr3_nt: TGCGCCAGCAGCTTGTTGGGGGTGAGAGGCACCGGGGAGCTGTTTTTT

clone_size: -
v_call: TRBV5-1
j_call: TRBJ2-7
d_call: -
cdr3_aa: CASSLALGAAGSYEQYF
cdr3_nt: TGCGCCAGCAGCTTGGCCCTTGGGGCGGCGGGTTCCTACGAGCAGTACTTC

clone_size: once
v_call: TRBV19
j_call: TRBJ1-1
d_call: -
cdr3_aa: CATLGRQINTEAFF
cdr3_nt: TGTGCCACCCTTGGGAGACAAATAAACACTGAAGCTTTCTTT

clone_size: once
v_call: TRBV5-6
j_call: TRBJ1-5
d_call: -
cdr3_aa: CASSRGREGQPQHF
cdr3_nt: TGTGCCAGCAGCCGAGGGAGGGAAGGTCAGCCCCAGCATTTT

clone_size: -
v_call: TRBV9
j_call: TRBJ1-1
d_call: -
cdr3_aa: CASSTYKNTEAFF
cdr3_nt: TGTGCCAGCAGCACTTACAAGAACACTGAAGCTTTCTTT

clone_size: -
v_call: TRBV5-1
j_call: TRBJ2-1
d_call: TRBD1
cdr3_aa: CASSLFGGTGPDEQFF
cdr3_nt: TGCGCCAGCAGCTTATTCGGAGGGACAGGGCCCGATGAGCAGTTCTTC

clone_size: -
v_call: TRBV6-1
j_call: TRBJ1-5
d_call: -
cdr3_aa: CASRSGVFQPQHF
cdr3_nt: TGTGCCAGCCGCTCCGGGGTCTTTCAGCCCCAGCATTTT

clone_size: -
v_call: TRBV7-8
j_call: TRBJ2-7
d_call: -
cdr3_aa: CASSTGLYEQYF
cdr3_nt: TGTGCCAGCAGCACAGGGCTTTACGAGCAGTACTTC

clone_size: -
v_call: TRBV5-1
j_call: TRBJ2-5
d_call: -
cdr3_aa: CASSLGLVWQETQYF
cdr3_nt: TGCGCCAGCAGCTTGGGACTAGTTTGGCAAGAGACCCAGTACTTC

clone_size: -
v_call: TRBV29-1
j_call: TRBJ2-7
d_call: -
cdr3_aa: CSVGDYEQYF
cdr3_nt: TGCAGCGTTGGAGACTACGAGCAGTACTTC

clone_size: -
v_call: TRBV5-5
j_call: TRBJ2-7
d_call: -
cdr3_aa: CASSSRPTYEQYF
cdr3_nt: TGTGCCAGCAGCTCTCGGCCCACATACGAGCAGTACTTC

clone_size: -
v_call: TRBV7-9
j_call: TRBJ1-1
d_call: -
cdr3_aa: CAIQGERLMNTEAFF
cdr3_nt: TGTGCCATCCAAGGGGAGAGACTCATGAACACTGAAGCTTTCTTT

clone_size: -
v_call: TRBV2
j_call: TRBJ2-1
d_call: -
cdr3_aa: CASSESTNSYNEQFF
cdr3_nt: TGTGCCAGCAGTGAATCCACCAACTCCTACAATGAGCAGTTCTTC

clone_size: -
v_call: TRBV11-2
j_call: TRBJ2-7
d_call: -
cdr3_aa: CASSEIRRDDEQYF
cdr3_nt: TGTGCCAGCAGCGAAATCCGGCGGGATGACGAGCAGTACTTC

clone_size: -
v_call: TRBV28
j_call: TRBJ1-3
d_call: -
cdr3_aa: CASSRGSGNTIYF
cdr3_nt: TGTGCCAGCAGCAGGGGAAGTGGAAACACCATATATTTT

clone_size: -
v_call: TRBV27
j_call: TRBJ1-1
d_call: -
cdr3_aa: CASSSGPAVPVNTEAFF
cdr3_nt: TGTGCCAGCAGTTCTGGGCCAGCGGTCCCGGTGAACACTGAAGCTTTCTTT

clone_size: -
v_call: TRBV7-2
j_call: TRBJ1-2
d_call: -
cdr3_aa: CASSLGVGNYGYTF
cdr3_nt: TGTGCCAGCAGCTTAGGTGTGGGGAACTATGGCTACACCTTC

clone_size: once
v_call: TRBV9
j_call: TRBJ2-1
d_call: -
cdr3_aa: CASSVDQFPYNEQFF
cdr3_nt: TGTGCCAGCAGCGTTGACCAATTCCCCTACAATGAGCAGTTCTTC

clone_size: -
v_call: TRBV14
j_call: TRBJ1-4
d_call: TRBD1
cdr3_aa: CASSTRDRGGGEKLFF
cdr3_nt: TGTGCCAGCAGCACCCGGGACAGGGGAGGAGGAGAAAAACTGTTTTTT

clone_size: -
v_call: TRBV7-6
j_call: TRBJ2-1
d_call: -
cdr3_aa: CASSLRSTWAGPNEQFF
cdr3_nt: TGTGCCAGCAGCTTACGGAGTACCTGGGCGGGGCCTAATGAGCAGTTCTTC

clone_size: -
v_call: TRBV9
j_call: TRBJ2-7
d_call: TRBD1
cdr3_aa: CASSVEGQGHYEQYF
cdr3_nt: TGTGCCAGCAGCGTAGAGGGACAGGGCCACTACGAGCAGTACTTC

clone_size: -
v_call: TRBV5-6
j_call: TRBJ1-2
d_call: -
cdr3_aa: CASSEGGGNPYGYTF
cdr3_nt: TGTGCCAGCAGCGAAGGGGGGGGGAACCCCTATGGCTACACCTTC

clone_size: -
v_call: TRBV6-5
j_call: TRBJ2-2
d_call: -
cdr3_aa: CASSREVGELFF
cdr3_nt: TGTGCCAGCAGCAGGGAGGTCGGGGAGCTGTTTTTT

clone_size: -
v_call: TRBV4-2
j_call: TRBJ1-2
d_call: TRBD1
cdr3_aa: CASSRGQGAARGYTF
cdr3_nt: TGTGCCAGCAGCCGGGGACAGGGGGCTGCGAGGGGCTACACCTTC

clone_size: -
v_call: TRBV10-3
j_call: TRBJ2-2
d_call: -
cdr3_aa: CAIGGLLNTGELFF
cdr3_nt: TGTGCCATCGGAGGACTATTGAACACCGGGGAGCTGTTTTTT

clone_size: -
v_call: TRBV6-5
j_call: TRBJ2-2
d_call: -
cdr3_aa: CASSYGGRTGELFF
cdr3_nt: TGTGCCAGCAGTTACGGGGGGCGTACCGGGGAGCTGTTTTTT

clone_size: -
v_call: TRBV7-6
j_call: TRBJ2-7
d_call: TRBD2
cdr3_aa: CASSLGGGPGGLAGINYEQYF
cdr3_nt: TGTGCCAGCAGCTTAGGTGGGGGGCCGGGGGGACTAGCGGGTATTAACTACGAGCAGTACTTC